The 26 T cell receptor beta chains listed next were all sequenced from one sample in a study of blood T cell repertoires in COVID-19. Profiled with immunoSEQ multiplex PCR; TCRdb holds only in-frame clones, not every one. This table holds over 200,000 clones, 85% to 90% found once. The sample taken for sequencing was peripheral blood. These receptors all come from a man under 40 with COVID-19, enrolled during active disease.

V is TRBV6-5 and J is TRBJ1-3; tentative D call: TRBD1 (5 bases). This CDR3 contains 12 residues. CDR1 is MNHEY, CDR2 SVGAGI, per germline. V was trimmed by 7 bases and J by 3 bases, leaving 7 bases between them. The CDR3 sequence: CASMGGGNTIYF. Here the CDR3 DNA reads TGTGCCAGCATGGGGGGTGGAAACACCATATATTTT.

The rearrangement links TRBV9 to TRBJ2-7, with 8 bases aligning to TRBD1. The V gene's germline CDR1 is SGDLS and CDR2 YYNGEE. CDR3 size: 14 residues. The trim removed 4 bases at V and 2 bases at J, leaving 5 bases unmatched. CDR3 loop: CASSPTDRAYEQYF. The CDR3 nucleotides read TGTGCCAGCAGCCCGACGGACAGGGCCTACGAGCAGTACTTC.

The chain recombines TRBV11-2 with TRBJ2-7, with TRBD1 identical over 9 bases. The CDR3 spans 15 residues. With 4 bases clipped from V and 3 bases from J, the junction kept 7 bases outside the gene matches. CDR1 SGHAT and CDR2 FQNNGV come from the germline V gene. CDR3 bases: TGTGCCAGCAGCTGGAGTGGACAGGGGCTCTACGAGCAGTACTTC. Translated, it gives CASSWSGQGLYEQYF.

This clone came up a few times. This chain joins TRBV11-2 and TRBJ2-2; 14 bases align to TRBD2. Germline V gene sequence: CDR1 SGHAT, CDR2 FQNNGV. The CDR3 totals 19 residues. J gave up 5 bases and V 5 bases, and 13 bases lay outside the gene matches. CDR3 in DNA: TGTGCCAGCAGCCCTTTCCCCGGGACTAGCGGGAGAGGGACCGGGGAGCTGTTTTTT. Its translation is CASSPFPGTSGRGTGELFF.

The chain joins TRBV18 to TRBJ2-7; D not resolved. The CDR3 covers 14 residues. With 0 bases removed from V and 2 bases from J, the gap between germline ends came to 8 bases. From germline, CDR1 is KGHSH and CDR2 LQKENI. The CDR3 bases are TGTGCCAGCTCACCACCGAACAATCCCTACGAGCAGTACTTC. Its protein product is CASSPPNNPYEQYF.

The CDR3 sequence: CASSTFRMAVGQFF. CDR3 sequence (DNA): TGTGCCAGCAGTACGTTTCGTATGGCTGTTGGGCAGTTCTTC. The chain couples TRBV6-6 to TRBJ2-1, with D hard to call. This CDR3 comprises 14 residues. V shed 5 bases and J shed 12 bases, with 20 bases lying between them. CDR1 is MNHNY, CDR2 SVGAGI, per germline (reference sequence).

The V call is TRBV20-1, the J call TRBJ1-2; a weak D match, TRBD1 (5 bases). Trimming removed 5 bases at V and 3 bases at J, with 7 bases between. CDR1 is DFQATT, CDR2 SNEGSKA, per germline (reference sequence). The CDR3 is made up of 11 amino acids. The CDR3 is CSADSYYGYTF. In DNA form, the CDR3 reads TGCAGTGCTGACAGCTACTATGGCTACACCTTC.

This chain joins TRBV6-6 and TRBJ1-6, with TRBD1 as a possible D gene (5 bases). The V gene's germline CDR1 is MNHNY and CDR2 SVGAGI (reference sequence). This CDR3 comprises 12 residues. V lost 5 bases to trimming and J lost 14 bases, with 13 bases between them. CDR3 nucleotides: TGTGCCAGCAGTCCCCGGGGGGGAACCCTCCACTTT. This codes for CASSPRGGTLHF.

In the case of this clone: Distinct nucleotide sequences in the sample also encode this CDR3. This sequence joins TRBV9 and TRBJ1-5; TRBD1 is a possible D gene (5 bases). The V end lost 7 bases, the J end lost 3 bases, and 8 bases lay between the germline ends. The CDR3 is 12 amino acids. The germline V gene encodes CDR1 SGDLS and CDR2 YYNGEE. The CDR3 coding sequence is TGTGCCAGCGGCAGGGACAATCAGCCCCAGCATTTT. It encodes CASGRDNQPQHF.

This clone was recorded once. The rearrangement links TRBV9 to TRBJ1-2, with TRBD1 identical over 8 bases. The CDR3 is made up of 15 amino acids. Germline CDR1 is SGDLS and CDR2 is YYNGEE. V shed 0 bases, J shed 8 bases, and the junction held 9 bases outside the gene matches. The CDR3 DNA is TGTGCCAGCAGCGTAGCCCTGGACAGGGCGGAAGGCTACACCTTC. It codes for CASSVALDRAEGYTF.

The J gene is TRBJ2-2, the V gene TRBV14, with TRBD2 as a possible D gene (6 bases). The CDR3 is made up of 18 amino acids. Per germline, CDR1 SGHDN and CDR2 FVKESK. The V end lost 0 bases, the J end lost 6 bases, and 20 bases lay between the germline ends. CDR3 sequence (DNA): TGTGCCAGCAGCCAAGATATAGGGCTAGCGCGAGTTCCCGGGGAGCTGTTTTTT. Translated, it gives CASSQDIGLARVPGELFF.

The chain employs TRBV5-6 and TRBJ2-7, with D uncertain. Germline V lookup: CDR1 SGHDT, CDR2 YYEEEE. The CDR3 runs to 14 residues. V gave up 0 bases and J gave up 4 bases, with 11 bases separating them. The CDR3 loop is CASSLGSRGYEQYF. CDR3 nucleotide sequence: TGTGCCAGCAGCTTGGGTTCTAGAGGATACGAGCAGTACTTC.

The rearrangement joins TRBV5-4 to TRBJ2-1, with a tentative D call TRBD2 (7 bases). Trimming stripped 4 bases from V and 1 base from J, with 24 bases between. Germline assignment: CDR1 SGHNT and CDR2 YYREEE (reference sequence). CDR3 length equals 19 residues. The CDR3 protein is CASSNPPGGAGNSYNEQFF. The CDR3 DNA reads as TGTGCCAGCAGCAACCCGCCTGGGGGGGCGGGGAATTCCTACAATGAGCAGTTCTTC.

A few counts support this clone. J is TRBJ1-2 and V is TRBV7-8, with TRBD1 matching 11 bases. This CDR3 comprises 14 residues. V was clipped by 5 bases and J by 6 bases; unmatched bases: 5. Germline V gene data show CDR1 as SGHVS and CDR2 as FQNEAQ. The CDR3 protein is CASSHRDRGNGYTF. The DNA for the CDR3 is TGTGCCAGCAGCCACCGGGACAGGGGGAATGGCTACACCTTC.

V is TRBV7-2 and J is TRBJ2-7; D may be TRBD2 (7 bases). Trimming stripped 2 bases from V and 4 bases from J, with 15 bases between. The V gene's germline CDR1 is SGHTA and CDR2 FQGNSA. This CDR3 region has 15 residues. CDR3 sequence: CASSLIAGALYEQYF. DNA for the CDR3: TGTGCCAGCAGCTTAATTGCGGGGGCCTTATACGAGCAGTACTTC.

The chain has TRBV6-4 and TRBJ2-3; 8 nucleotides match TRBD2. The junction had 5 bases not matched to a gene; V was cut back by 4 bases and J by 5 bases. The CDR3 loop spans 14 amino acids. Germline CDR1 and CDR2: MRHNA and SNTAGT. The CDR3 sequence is CASSAGGPGDTQYF. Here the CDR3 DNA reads TGTGCCAGCAGTGCGGGGGGGCCAGGAGATACGCAGTATTTT.

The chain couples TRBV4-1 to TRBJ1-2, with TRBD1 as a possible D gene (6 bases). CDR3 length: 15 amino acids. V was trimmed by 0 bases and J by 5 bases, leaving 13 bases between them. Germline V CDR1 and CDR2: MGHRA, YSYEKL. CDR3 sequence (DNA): TGCGCCAGCAGCCAAGACAGGGGAGTCGGGTATGGCTACACCTTC. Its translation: CASSQDRGVGYGYTF.

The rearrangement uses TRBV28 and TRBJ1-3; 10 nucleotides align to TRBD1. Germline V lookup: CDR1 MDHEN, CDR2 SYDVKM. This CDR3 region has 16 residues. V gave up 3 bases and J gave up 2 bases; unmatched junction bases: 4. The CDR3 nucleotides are TGTGCCAGCAGTTTGGGACAGGGGCGAACTGGAAACACCATATATTTT. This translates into CASSLGQGRTGNTIYF.

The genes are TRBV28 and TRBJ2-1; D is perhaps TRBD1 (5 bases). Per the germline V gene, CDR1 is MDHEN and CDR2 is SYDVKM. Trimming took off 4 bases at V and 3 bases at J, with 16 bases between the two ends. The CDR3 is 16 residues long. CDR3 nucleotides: TGTGCCAGCAGTTCCCAACGTGGACACGTCTACAATGAGCAGTTCTTC. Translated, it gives CASSSQRGHVYNEQFF.

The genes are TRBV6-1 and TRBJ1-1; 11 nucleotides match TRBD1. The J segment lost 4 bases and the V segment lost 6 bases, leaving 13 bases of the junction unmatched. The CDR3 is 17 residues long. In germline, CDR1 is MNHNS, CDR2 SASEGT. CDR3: CASREPRSGTGGTEAFF. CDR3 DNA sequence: TGTGCCAGCAGAGAACCTCGGTCCGGGACAGGGGGCACTGAAGCTTTCTTT.

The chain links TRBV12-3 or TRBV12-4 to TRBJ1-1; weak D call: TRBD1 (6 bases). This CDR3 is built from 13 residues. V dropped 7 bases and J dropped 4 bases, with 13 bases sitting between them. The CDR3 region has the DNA TGTGCCAGCACGGACAGTTGGGGCACTGAAGCTTTCTTT. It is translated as CASTDSWGTEAFF.

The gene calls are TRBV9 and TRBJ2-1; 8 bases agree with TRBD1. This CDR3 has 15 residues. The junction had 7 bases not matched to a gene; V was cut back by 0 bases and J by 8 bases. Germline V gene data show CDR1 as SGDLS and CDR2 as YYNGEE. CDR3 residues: CASSVGTGWLDEQFF. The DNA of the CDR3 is TGTGCCAGCAGCGTAGGGACAGGGTGGCTCGATGAGCAGTTCTTC.

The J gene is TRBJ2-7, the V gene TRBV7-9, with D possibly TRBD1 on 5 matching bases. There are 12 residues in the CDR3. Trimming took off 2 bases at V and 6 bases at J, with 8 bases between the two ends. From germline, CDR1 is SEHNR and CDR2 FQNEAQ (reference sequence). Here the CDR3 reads CASSLQGGEQYF. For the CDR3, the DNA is TGTGCCAGCAGCTTACAGGGTGGCGAGCAGTACTTC.

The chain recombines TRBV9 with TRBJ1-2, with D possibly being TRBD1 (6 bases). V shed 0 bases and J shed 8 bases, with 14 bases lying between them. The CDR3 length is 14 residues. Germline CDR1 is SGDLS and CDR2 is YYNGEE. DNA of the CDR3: TGTGCCAGCAGCGTAGATCGGGGGGCGGGCGGCTACACCTTC. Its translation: CASSVDRGAGGYTF.

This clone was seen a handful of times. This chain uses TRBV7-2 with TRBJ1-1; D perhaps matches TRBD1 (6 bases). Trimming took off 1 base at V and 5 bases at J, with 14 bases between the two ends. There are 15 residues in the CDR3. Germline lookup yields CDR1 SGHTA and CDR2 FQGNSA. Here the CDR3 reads CASSLVRGARTEAFF. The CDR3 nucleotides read TGTGCCAGCAGCTTAGTTCGGGGGGCGCGGACTGAAGCTTTCTTT.

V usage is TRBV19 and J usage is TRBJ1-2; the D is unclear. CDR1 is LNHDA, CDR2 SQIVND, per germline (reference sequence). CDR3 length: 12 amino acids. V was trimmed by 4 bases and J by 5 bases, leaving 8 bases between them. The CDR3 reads CASSTDPYGYTF. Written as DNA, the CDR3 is TGTGCCAGTAGTACAGACCCGTATGGCTACACCTTC.